What follows are 17 T cell receptor beta chains derived from one specimen sequenced in a study of T cell repertoires in cytomegalovirus infection. MiXCR, applied by TCRdb to the reads, yields one record per CDR3 protein. This repertoire shows roughly 500,000 distinct CDR3 sequences, under 55% found once; its top ten account for roughly two fifths. No cognate antigen is known for these TCRs. The material sequenced was cultured PBMCs, taken from culture after CMV antigen stimulation. These receptors came from a human donor in good health (CMV status not recorded). Some clones in this sample may be carry-over from other donors' samples.

This clonotype showed up just once. The chain employs TRBV10-3 and TRBJ1-2, with a possible D match to TRBD1 (6 bases). Germline CDR1 reads ENHRY; CDR2 reads SYGVKD. This CDR3 contains 14 residues. V was shortened by 2 bases and J by 2 bases, with 9 bases between the two germline ends. DNA for the CDR3: TGTGCCATCAGTGAGAACAGGGTGAACTATGGCTACACCTTC. Residues: CAISENRVNYGYTF.

This clonotype appeared a few times. J is TRBJ2-3 and V is TRBV27; the D is unclear. The CDR3 consists of 15 residues. CDR1 and CDR2 from the germline V gene are MNHEY and SMNVEV (reference sequence). V was shortened by 5 bases and J by 6 bases, with 18 bases between the two germline ends. CDR3 sequence: CASSPPSSGVDTQYF. CDR3 nucleotide sequence: TGTGCCAGCAGTCCTCCTTCGTCGGGCGTGGATACGCAGTATTTT.

The chain joins TRBV7-4 to TRBJ2-3; possible D gene TRBD2, 5 bases. The CDR3 runs 17 residues. The germline V gene encodes CDR1 SGHVT and CDR2 SQSDAQ. V was trimmed by 1 base and J by 5 bases, leaving 19 bases between them. The CDR3 loop is CASSLGGRPRMGDTQYF. CDR3 nucleotide sequence: TGTGCCAGCAGCTTAGGAGGGCGTCCACGGATGGGAGATACGCAGTATTTT.

CDR3 residues: CASSILGTSNEQFF. In nucleotides, the CDR3 is TGTGCCAGTAGTATCCTAGGGACGTCCAATGAGCAGTTCTTC. The genes are TRBV19 and TRBJ2-1; D might be TRBD1 or TRBD2, each matching 5 bases. CDR1 and CDR2 from the germline V gene are LNHDA and SQIVND (reference sequence). V gave up 3 bases and J gave up 6 bases, with 12 bases separating them. The CDR3 consists of 14 residues.

CDR3 coding DNA: TGTGCCAGTAGAATGACAGGGATAGCGAACACCGGGGAGCTGTTTTTT. Protein sequence: CASRMTGIANTGELFF. The chain couples TRBV19 to TRBJ2-2; TRBD1 aligns across 7 bases. The V gene's germline CDR1 is LNHDA and CDR2 SQIVND (reference sequence). The CDR3 has 16 residues. Germline trimming cut 6 bases from V and 0 bases from J; bases unmatched to any gene: 7.

This clonotype was counted ten times or more. V usage is TRBV7-2 and J usage is TRBJ2-1, with TRBD2 matching over 9 bases. Germline V gene sequence: CDR1 SGHTA, CDR2 FQGNSA. The V gene end was trimmed by 3 bases and the J gene end by 5 bases; junction bases not matched to a gene: 14. CDR3 length: 18 residues. Here the CDR3 reads CASSFQATSGLLNNEQFF. CDR3 bases: TGTGCCAGCAGCTTTCAGGCGACTAGCGGACTCCTTAACAATGAGCAGTTCTTC.

This clonotype was seen a handful of times. The chain recombines TRBV19 with TRBJ1-2, with D tentatively TRBD1 (5 bases). CDR3 length equals 13 residues. The V end was cut by 3 bases, the J end by 4 bases, with 9 bases between. Germline V gene sequence: CDR1 LNHDA, CDR2 SQIVND (reference sequence). The DNA of the CDR3 is TGTGCCAGTAGTATCGGTCAGGGCTATGGCTACACCTTC. It encodes CASSIGQGYGYTF.

The rearrangement links TRBV7-2 to TRBJ2-7, with 7 positions matching TRBD2. The CDR3 sequence is 16 residues long. Germline loops: CDR1 SGHTA, CDR2 FQGNSA. V dropped 1 base and J dropped 1; count of bases not matched to a gene: 7. Written as DNA, the CDR3 is TGTGCCAGCAGCTTAGATGGCGGGAGAAGGTCCTACGAGCAGTACTTC. This gives the protein CASSLDGGRRSYEQYF.

This clonotype was picked up one time. The V call is TRBV19, the J call TRBJ1-6; 7 bases are shared with TRBD1. Germline CDR1 LNHDA, CDR2 SQIVND (reference sequence). V gave up 5 bases and J gave up 1 base; unmatched junction bases: 8. The CDR3 loop spans 17 amino acids. CDR3 in DNA: TGTGCCAGTAGTTCAAGACAGGGATTTTCCTATAATTCACCCCTCCACTTT. This gives the protein CASSSRQGFSYNSPLHF.

This clonotype was counted only a few times. The chain employs TRBV12-3 or TRBV12-4 and TRBJ2-1, with D perhaps matching TRBD2 (6 bases). The V end was cut by 4 bases, the J end by 8 bases, with 15 bases between. The CDR3 is 14 amino acids. The CDR3 here is CASSSLAVLDEQFF. Here the CDR3 DNA reads TGTGCCAGCAGTTCCTTAGCGGTCTTGGATGAGCAGTTCTTC.

This clonotype showed up just a few times. This chain uses TRBV4-1 with TRBJ2-7; D remains ambiguous. Trimming removed 0 bases at V and 3 bases at J, with 6 bases between. The CDR3 runs to 13 residues. Germline loops: CDR1 MGHRA, CDR2 YSYEKL. For the CDR3, the DNA is TGCGCCAGCAGCCAAGAATATGGCTACGAGCAGTACTTC. Protein product: CASSQEYGYEQYF.

The chain recombines TRBV29-1 with TRBJ1-2, with TRBD1 as a possible D gene (6 bases). The CDR3 runs 14 residues. Germline-derived CDR1 and CDR2 are SQVTM and ANQGSEA. The V and J ends lost 1 base and 4 bases respectively, with 13 bases between them. This CDR3 is CSVEVARGPYGYTF. DNA of the CDR3: TGCAGCGTTGAAGTCGCCAGGGGCCCCTATGGCTACACCTTC.

This clonotype was observed a few times. The chain links TRBV7-2 to TRBJ2-7, with 7 bases identical to TRBD2. V gave up 1 base and J gave up 2 bases; unmatched junction bases: 8. The CDR3 is 16 amino acids. Germline assignment: CDR1 SGHTA and CDR2 FQGNSA. The CDR3 coding sequence is TGTGCCAGCAGCTTAGTTGGCTCTAGCGGCCCCTACGAGCAGTACTTC. Its protein product is CASSLVGSSGPYEQYF.

The genes are TRBV6-2 or TRBV6-3 and TRBJ1-4; D is unresolved. The CDR3 is made up of 13 amino acids. Germline V CDR1 and CDR2: MNHEY, SVGEGT. Trimming shortened V by 6 bases and J by 7 bases, and 12 bases separated the two germline ends. This CDR3 reads CASSLEGGEKLFF. The DNA of the CDR3 is TGTGCCAGCAGCCTCGAAGGTGGTGAAAAACTGTTTTTT.

There are many counts of this clonotype. CDR3 protein: CASSIDGGAYYGYTF. The CDR3, as DNA: TGTGCCAGCAGCATAGACGGGGGCGCCTACTATGGCTACACCTTC. J is TRBJ1-2 and V is TRBV7-2, with a tentative D call TRBD1 (6 bases). The V and J ends lost 5 bases and 3 bases respectively, with 16 bases between them. CDR3 length equals 15 residues. Germline V CDR1 and CDR2: SGHTA, FQGNSA.

The chain joins TRBV4-1 to TRBJ1-3; the D is unclear. Trimming left V 1 base short and J 0 bases short, with 10 bases between. The CDR3 extends over 16 amino acids. Germline values: CDR1 MGHRA, CDR2 YSYEKL. The chain's CDR3 is CASSQVRWSSGNTIYF. Here the CDR3 DNA reads TGCGCCAGCAGCCAAGTCCGGTGGAGCTCTGGAAACACCATATATTTT.

This clonotype appeared a few times. The junction and the germline gene differ at one end; a read error may be behind it. The V and J genes are TRBV7-2 and TRBJ2-1, with D perhaps matching TRBD2 (6 bases). The CDR3 is 12 residues long. Germline V gene lookup returns CDR1 SGHTA and CDR2 FQGNSA. CDR3 in DNA: TGTGCCAGCAGAAAGGGACTCGGCATGGAGGTCTTC. Translating gives CASRKGLGMEVF.